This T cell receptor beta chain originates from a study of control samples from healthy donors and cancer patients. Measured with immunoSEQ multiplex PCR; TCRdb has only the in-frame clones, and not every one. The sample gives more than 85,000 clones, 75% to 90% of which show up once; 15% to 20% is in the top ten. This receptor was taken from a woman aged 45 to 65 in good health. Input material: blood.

CDR3 sequence reads: CASSRATKSGAENNEQFF. CDR3 nucleotide sequence: TGTGCCAGCAGTCGTGCAACAAAGAGCGGGGCTGAGAACAATGAGCAGTTCTTC. This chain uses TRBV3-1 (or the pseudogene TRBV3-2) with TRBJ2-1; 7 bases line up with TRBD2. V dropped 6 bases and J dropped 5; count of bases not matched to a gene: 19. Germline-derived CDR1 and CDR2 are LGHDT and YNNKEL (reference sequence). This CDR3 has 18 amino acids.